One TCR beta chain is described in this entry. TCRdb keeps only in-frame clones here, not all; method: immunoSEQ multiplex PCR. The sample shows fewer than 450,000 clones, almost 90% of them seen only once. CDR1 is SGHTA, CDR2 FQGNSA, per germline. The V and J ends lost 7 bases and 6 bases, in that order; junction bases with no gene match: 10. The CDR3 has 14 residues. The sample originates from a study of blood T cell repertoires in COVID-19. Study in general: Nucleic acid was either cDNA or gDNA, and it came from T cells, B-cell-depleted T cells, or PBMCs.

The sample was peripheral blood. The clonotype originates from a woman aged 70-85 years with COVID-19, enrolled during active disease. This rearrangement joins TRBV7-2 to TRBJ2-7; 9 nucleotides line up with TRBD1. The CDR3 is CASTEPGTGFEQYF. The CDR3, as DNA: TGTGCCAGCACCGAACCCGGGACAGGGTTCGAGCAGTACTTC.